The 5 T cell receptor beta chains below all came from one sample that was sequenced in a study of blood T cell repertoires in COVID-19. The assay was immunoSEQ multiplex PCR, and TCRdb's table has in-frame clones only and misses some. This table holds 150,000 to 200,000 clones, about 80% found once. Sequencing used PBMCs or T cells enriched from blood (not recorded which). The receptors originated from a man aged 45 to 65 who had recovered from COVID-19.

This chain joins TRBV29-1 and TRBJ2-3, with 12 positions matching TRBD2. The V gene's germline CDR1 is SQVTM and CDR2 ANQGSEA. The CDR3 totals 13 residues. CDR3 coding DNA: TGCAGTCTAGCGGGGGGGAAAAGTGATACGCAGTATTTT. It translates to CSLAGGKSDTQYF.

This chain joins TRBV2 and TRBJ2-1, with TRBD1 identical over 9 bases. This CDR3 is 13 amino acids long. V shed 7 bases, J shed 8 bases, and the junction held 6 bases outside the gene matches. Germline assignment: CDR1 SNHLY and CDR2 FYNNEI. This CDR3 is CASNRDREHEQFF. Here the CDR3 DNA reads TGTGCCAGCAACCGGGACAGGGAGCATGAGCAGTTCTTC.

The V call is TRBV7-9, the J call TRBJ2-7, with TRBD1 matching 9 bases. CDR3 size: 14 residues. V shed 4 bases and J 6 bases; nucleotides not matched to a gene: 7. The V gene's germline CDR1 is SEHNR and CDR2 FQNEAQ (reference sequence). The CDR3 loop reads CASSSTRTGVEQYF. In nucleotides, the CDR3 is TGTGCCAGCAGCTCAACGAGGACAGGGGTCGAGCAGTACTTC.

The rearrangement joins TRBV7-9 to TRBJ1-4; D is unresolved. This CDR3 spans 11 amino acids. The germline V and J ends were trimmed by 5 bases and 8 bases, with 6 bases remaining between them. Germline CDR1 SEHNR, CDR2 FQNEAQ (reference sequence). The CDR3 sequence is CASSVREKLFF. The CDR3 DNA reads TGTGCCAGCAGCGTCAGGGAAAAACTGTTTTTT. Supplemented by reference TRBV7-9 and TRBJ1-4, the full variable domain reads DTGVSQNPRHKITKRGQNVTFRCDPISEHNRLYWYRQTLGQGPEFLTYFQNEAQLEKSRLLSDRFSAERPKGSFSTLEIQRTEQGDSAMYLCASSVREKLFFGSGTQLSVL.

The chain employs TRBV3-1 (or the pseudogene TRBV3-2) and TRBJ1-4; D possibly corresponds to TRBD1 (5 bases). CDR1 and CDR2 from the germline V gene are LGHDT and YNNKEL (reference sequence). V was cut by 0 bases and J by 0 bases, with 8 bases left in between. This CDR3 has 16 residues. The CDR3 nucleotides are TGTGCCAGCAGCCAAGACAGGGTTGCAACTAATGAAAAACTGTTTTTT. It codes for CASSQDRVATNEKLFF.